Presented here are 18 T cell receptor beta chains from one specimen sequenced in a study of T cells in Graves' hyperthyroidism and ophthalmopathy. The investigators amplified TCR beta CDR3 regions from RNA transcripts. First-round RT-PCR with HTBI primers amplified the TCR CDR3 region. TCRdb ran MiXCR on the multiplex PCR reads and lists one entry per CDR3 protein. The table records about 360,000 distinct CDR3 sequences, about 13% of them present only once. The sequencing input was blood. These receptor sequences come from a woman under 30 with Graves' hyperthyroidism.

There are many counts of this clonotype. CDR3 in amino acids: CSASTGTPWSEQYF. Here the CDR3 DNA reads TGCAGTGCTAGCACCGGGACACCATGGTCCGAGCAGTACTTC. V usage is TRBV20-1 and J usage is TRBJ2-7; D may be TRBD1 (6 bases). The germline V and J ends were trimmed by 3 bases and 6 bases, with 18 bases remaining between them. The CDR3 spans 14 residues. Per germline, CDR1 DFQATT and CDR2 SNEGSKA (reference sequence).

This chain connects TRBV29-1 to TRBJ2-2; D unresolved. Germline CDR1 is SQVTM and CDR2 is ANQGSEA. Trimming pared 2 bases from V and 7 bases from J, leaving 8 bases between. The CDR3 is 12 amino acids. The CDR3 region has the DNA TGCAGCGTTGAATTCAGGATCGGGGAGCTGTTTTTT. Amino acid sequence: CSVEFRIGELFF.

This clonotype was observed many times. The rearrangement links TRBV20-1 to TRBJ1-5; the match to TRBD1 covers 10 bases. The length of the CDR3 is 15 residues. The V and J ends lost 6 bases and 6 bases, in that order; junction bases with no gene match: 11. CDR1 DFQATT and CDR2 SNEGSKA come from the germline V gene (reference sequence). CDR3 sequence reads: CSAQGGTGDSQPQHF. In nucleotides, the CDR3 is TGCAGTGCCCAGGGCGGGACAGGGGATAGTCAGCCCCAGCATTTT.

The sample holds many counts of this clonotype. J is TRBJ2-7 and V is TRBV20-1, with 8 bases fitting TRBD1. V shed 6 bases, J shed 1 base, and the junction held 2 bases outside the gene matches. The CDR3 totals 12 residues. CDR1 is DFQATT and CDR2 is SNEGSKA in the germline V gene (reference sequence). CDR3 loop: CSARTGSYEQYF. The CDR3 region has the DNA TGCAGTGCCCGGACAGGGTCCTACGAGCAGTACTTC.

The chain joins TRBV28 to TRBJ1-4; no definite D call. The germline V gene encodes CDR1 MDHEN and CDR2 SYDVKM. V lost 4 bases and J lost 3, with 12 bases in between. The CDR3 contains 15 residues. In nucleotides, the CDR3 is TGTGCCAGCAGTTCTACCTCGGGAGCTAATGAAAAACTGTTTTTT. It specifies CASSSTSGANEKLFF.

V is TRBV5-1 and J is TRBJ1-2; TRBD1 matches 8 bases. Trimming took 2 bases from V and 8 from J; bases not matched to a gene: 5. Germline V gene sequence: CDR1 SGHRS, CDR2 YFSETQ. The CDR3 is 13 residues long. The CDR3 is CASSFGQGEGYTF. CDR3 nucleotide sequence: TGCGCCAGCAGCTTCGGACAGGGTGAAGGCTACACCTTC. Drawing the rest from reference TRBV5-1 and TRBJ1-2, the complete variable domain is KAGVTQTPRYLIKTRGQQVTLSCSPISGHRSVSWYQQTPGQGLQFLFEYFSETQRNKGNFPGRFSGRQFSNSRSEMNVSTLELGDSALYLCASSFGQGEGYTFGSGTRLTVV.

As regards this clonotype: A junction end diverges from the germline sequence, so it may reflect a read error. This chain joins TRBV5-1 and TRBJ2-7; D possibly uses TRBD1 or TRBD2 (6 bases each). CDR1 SGHRS and CDR2 YFSETQ come from the germline V gene. The CDR3 sequence is 12 residues long. CDR3 sequence reads: CASRLGGNEQYF. The CDR3 DNA follows: TGCGCCAGCAGATTGGGGGGCAACGAGCAGTACTTC.

In the case of this clonotype: Given a much more abundant clone one base away, this may be a read error. This chain joins TRBV27 and TRBJ1-5, with TRBD1 matching 7 bases. The CDR3 runs to 16 residues. The V gene's germline CDR1 is MNHEY and CDR2 SMNVEV (reference sequence). Germline trimming cut 4 bases from V and 7 bases from J; bases unmatched to any gene: 13. CDR3 sequence (DNA): TGTGCCAGCAGTTCTACTGACAGGGCGGTAGAGCAGCCCCAGCATTTT. Amino acid sequence: CASSSTDRAVEQPQHF.

This clonotype was found many times. The CDR3 DNA is TGTGCCAGCAGTTCCGGCGGAGCCAGGAACATTCAGTACTTC. The encoded protein is CASSSGGARNIQYF. The gene calls are TRBV28 and TRBJ2-4, with D hard to call. From germline, CDR1 is MDHEN and CDR2 SYDVKM. This CDR3 comprises 14 residues. The ends were cut back, 4 bases at V and 7 bases at J, with 14 bases in the middle.

This clonotype was counted many times. The chain joins TRBV28 to TRBJ2-3; D perhaps matches TRBD2 (6 bases). There are 16 residues in the CDR3. Germline values: CDR1 MDHEN, CDR2 SYDVKM. V gave up 5 bases and J gave up 3 bases, with 18 bases separating them. The CDR3 nucleotides read TGTGCCAGCAGTCCACTTTGGGGGGAGGAGACAGATACGCAGTATTTT. Residues: CASSPLWGEETDTQYF.

This clonotype was seen ten or more times. V is TRBV7-2 and J is TRBJ2-1; 7 bases are a match to TRBD2. CDR1 is SGHTA, CDR2 FQGNSA, per germline. The CDR3 covers 16 residues. The V gene end was trimmed by 0 bases and the J gene end by 2 bases; junction bases not matched to a gene: 4. The CDR3 here is CASSLAGRGTYNEQFF. The CDR3 region has the DNA TGTGCCAGCAGCTTAGCGGGGCGGGGGACCTACAATGAGCAGTTCTTC.

On this clonotype: A much larger clonotype is one base distant, so this may be a read error. The chain recombines TRBV19 with TRBJ2-1; 12 bases map to TRBD2. Per the germline V gene, CDR1 is LNHDA and CDR2 is SQIVND (reference sequence). This CDR3 has 14 amino acids. As DNA, the CDR3 is TGTGTCAGCCGGACTAGCGGGAAGGACAATGAGCAGTTCTTC. Translating gives CVSRTSGKDNEQFF. Looking up the rest from reference TRBV19 and TRBJ2-1 gives the full variable domain: DGGITQSPKYLFRKEGQNVTLSCEQNLNHDAMYWYRQDPGQGLRLIYYSQIVNDFQKGDIAEGYSVSREKKESFPLTVTSAQKNPTAFYLCVSRTSGKDNEQFFGPGTRLTVL.

This clonotype was counted between two and nine times. The V gene is TRBV7-9, the J gene TRBJ2-7, with D unresolved. Germline lookup yields CDR1 SEHNR and CDR2 FQNEAQ (reference sequence). The germline V and J ends were trimmed by 5 bases and 5 bases, with 7 bases remaining between them. The length of the CDR3 is 11 residues. The CDR3 DNA follows: TGTGCCAGCAGCCAGTGGGACGAGCAGTACTTC. This gives the protein CASSQWDEQYF.

The gene calls are TRBV12-3 or TRBV12-4 and TRBJ2-6, with a tentative D call TRBD2 (6 bases). V lost 4 bases and J lost 0, with 19 bases in between. The CDR3 is 19 residues long. CDR3 bases: TGTGCCAGCAGTTCCTTTGGAGGGGTCGGGGTCTCTGGGGCCAACGTCCTGACTTTC. Encoded protein: CASSSFGGVGVSGANVLTF.

The table lists this clonotype with many counts. The genes are TRBV7-2 and TRBJ2-7; 7 bases fit TRBD2. J lost 3 bases, V lost 5 bases, and 16 bases had no gene match. This CDR3 is 17 amino acids long. From germline, CDR1 is SGHTA and CDR2 FQGNSA. CDR3 sequence (DNA): TGTGCCAGCAGCCCATGGCGGGCTAGCGGAGCTAGCTACGAGCAGTACTTC. Amino acid sequence: CASSPWRASGASYEQYF.

The chain couples TRBV11-2 to TRBJ2-2, with a weak D call TRBD2 (7 bases). The V end lost 1 base, the J end lost 8 bases, and 17 bases lay between the germline ends. CDR1 is SGHAT and CDR2 is FQNNGV in the germline V gene. This CDR3 region has 16 residues. CDR3 coding DNA: TGTGCCAGCAGCTTAGGTGCGGGGGCCTCCCGGGGGGAGCTGTTTTTT. Residues: CASSLGAGASRGELFF. The whole variable domain, remainder taken from reference TRBV11-2 and TRBJ2-2, is EAGVAQSPRYKIIEKRQSVAFWCNPISGHATLYWYQQILGQGPKLLIQFQNNGVVDDSQLPKDRFSAERLKGVDSTLKIQPAKLEDSAVYLCASSLGAGASRGELFFGEGSRLTVL.

This clonotype was seen ten or more times. This chain joins TRBV30 and TRBJ2-3, with D perhaps TRBD1 or TRBD2 (6 bases each). Germline-derived CDR1 and CDR2 are GTSNPN and SVGIG (reference sequence). The CDR3 is 14 amino acids. V dropped 4 bases and J dropped 4 bases, with 15 bases sitting between them. The CDR3 coding sequence is TGTGCCTGGAACCAGGGGAGGACGGCAGATACGCAGTATTTT. Its translation is CAWNQGRTADTQYF.

A remark on this clonotype: A read error may explain this, as a much larger clone is one base away. The genes are TRBV20-1 and TRBJ2-1, with 9 bases lining up with TRBD2. Trimming removed 6 bases from V and 6 bases from J; junction bases left unmatched: 3. CDR3 length equals 12 residues. Germline CDR1 and CDR2: DFQATT and SNEGSKA (reference sequence). The CDR3 DNA sequence: TGCAGTGCCTCGGGACTAGCCAATGAGCAGTTCTTC. Protein sequence: CSASGLANEQFF.